Following are 23 T cell receptor beta chains from one sample sequenced in a study of blood T cell repertoires in COVID-19. The protocol was immunoSEQ multiplex PCR, while the TCRdb copy is restricted to in-frame clones and leaves out a portion. The sample has about 94,000 clones, 65% to 85% seen once; the top ten hold approximately 6.8%. The specimen was peripheral blood. These receptors were taken from a man between 60 and 75 years old with acute or convalescent COVID-19.

This rearrangement joins TRBV5-1 to TRBJ1-1, with TRBD1 matching over 7 bases. This CDR3 has 14 residues. Germline CDR1 SGHRS, CDR2 YFSETQ. V shed 4 bases, J shed 0 bases, and the junction held 3 bases outside the gene matches. CDR3 loop: CASSGGQLNTEAFF. DNA for the CDR3: TGCGCCAGCAGCGGGGGACAGCTGAACACTGAAGCTTTCTTT.

This chain joins TRBV7-6 and TRBJ2-5; 9 positions agree with TRBD1. Germline CDR1 reads SGHVS; CDR2 reads FNYEAQ. The CDR3 contains 16 residues. After removal of 0 bases from V and 3 bases from J, the junction contained 5 bases not matched to a gene. CDR3 sequence: CASSLAGGTGKETQYF. In DNA form, the CDR3 reads TGTGCCAGCAGCTTAGCGGGCGGGACAGGGAAAGAGACCCAGTACTTC.

A few counts support this clone. V gene TRBV6-5 combines with J gene TRBJ2-7; a possible D gene is TRBD1 (6 bases). The CDR3 length is 14 residues. V gave up 5 bases and J gave up 5 bases, with 16 bases separating them. Germline loops: CDR1 MNHEY, CDR2 SVGAGI. For the CDR3, the DNA is TGTGCCAGCAGTCCTACAGGGTGGTCGGACGAGCAGTACTTC. Its protein product is CASSPTGWSDEQYF.

This chain links TRBV4-1 with TRBJ1-1, with TRBD1 as a possible D gene (5 bases). CDR3 length: 17 residues. V lost 3 bases to trimming and J lost 0 bases, with 17 bases between them. The germline V gene has CDR1 MGHRA and CDR2 YSYEKL. The CDR3 loop reads CASSQGWAGIMNTEAFF. CDR3 sequence (DNA): TGCGCCAGCAGCCAGGGGTGGGCAGGGATCATGAACACTGAAGCTTTCTTT.

The chain combines TRBV11-2 with TRBJ2-5, with TRBD1 matching over 8 bases. J was trimmed by 4 bases and V by 1 base; bases with no gene match: 2. Germline assignment: CDR1 SGHAT and CDR2 FQNNGV. The CDR3 runs 14 residues. The CDR3 DNA reads TGTGCCAGCAGCTTAGCAGGGGGCGGAGAGACCCAGTACTTC. Encoded protein: CASSLAGGGETQYF.

This clone was seen just once. V and J are TRBV29-1 and TRBJ1-2; D not resolved. Trimming took 1 base from V and 8 from J, leaving 8 bases between them. The germline V gene has CDR1 SQVTM and CDR2 ANQGSEA. CDR3 size: 11 residues. For the CDR3, the DNA is TGCAGCGTTGAAGGGAGAAAGGGCTACACCTTC. Protein sequence: CSVEGRKGYTF.

V is TRBV7-3 and J is TRBJ2-2, with D unclear. The CDR3 is made up of 14 amino acids. Germline CDR1 reads SGHTA; CDR2 reads FQGTGA. Trimming removed 2 bases from V and 2 bases from J, with 6 bases in between. DNA of the CDR3: TGTGCCAGCAGCTTACAGGATAACACCGGGGAGCTGTTTTTT. Residues: CASSLQDNTGELFF.

The rearrangement uses TRBV3-1 (or the pseudogene TRBV3-2) and TRBJ2-3; no clear D. The V end lost 3 bases, the J end lost 6 bases, and 7 bases lay between the germline ends. The length of the CDR3 is 12 residues. Per germline, CDR1 LGHDT and CDR2 YNNKEL (reference sequence). DNA of the CDR3: TGTGCCAGCAGCCACGACTCGGATACGCAGTATTTT. Encoded protein: CASSHDSDTQYF.

In its sample, this clone was seen a few times. The chain links TRBV7-2 to TRBJ1-3, with 10 nucleotides matching TRBD1. CDR1 and CDR2 from the germline V gene are SGHTA and FQGNSA. V lost 5 bases, J lost 4 bases, and 5 bases stayed unmatched. This CDR3 spans 15 amino acids. The CDR3 reads CASSRQGASGNTIYF. The CDR3 DNA sequence: TGTGCCAGCAGCAGACAGGGGGCAAGCGGAAACACCATATATTTT.

The chain carries TRBV30 and TRBJ2-7; 8 bases match TRBD1. This CDR3 contains 13 residues. Germline trimming cut 2 bases from V and 3 bases from J; bases unmatched to any gene: 3. The germline V gene has CDR1 GTSNPN and CDR2 SVGIG (reference sequence). CDR3: CAWSPGTGYEQYF. DNA for the CDR3: TGTGCCTGGAGTCCCGGGACAGGCTACGAGCAGTACTTC.

This rearrangement joins TRBV5-3 to TRBJ1-2; 9 bases are a match to TRBD1. TRBV5-3 is identified as an open reading frame with a role that is uncertain. The CDR3 consists of 13 residues. V gave up 4 bases and J gave up 5 bases; unmatched junction bases: 3. The CDR3 protein is CARSRDRDYGYTF. In DNA form, the CDR3 reads TGTGCCAGAAGCCGGGACAGGGATTATGGCTACACCTTC.

This chain connects TRBV6-6 to TRBJ1-3; 7 bases line up with TRBD1. Per germline, CDR1 MNHNY and CDR2 SVGAGI (reference sequence). The J segment lost 0 bases and the V segment lost 6 bases, leaving 5 bases of the junction unmatched. This CDR3 comprises 15 residues. DNA for the CDR3: TGTGCCAGCAGCCATCGGGACAGCTCTGGAAACACCATATATTTT. Protein: CASSHRDSSGNTIYF.

The chain uses TRBV19 and TRBJ2-3; possibly TRBD2 for D (6 bases). The germline V gene has CDR1 LNHDA and CDR2 SQIVND (reference sequence). The CDR3 runs 15 residues. V dropped 1 base and J dropped 3 bases, with 11 bases sitting between them. This CDR3 reads CASSIVRGLTDTQYF. As DNA, the CDR3 is TGTGCCAGTAGTATAGTCCGGGGGTTGACAGATACGCAGTATTTT.

This clone was found once. The V call is TRBV18, the J call TRBJ1-2; the D gene is possibly TRBD1 (5 bases). This CDR3 region has 18 residues. With 6 bases removed from V and 1 base from J, the gap between germline ends came to 24 bases. From germline, CDR1 is KGHSH and CDR2 LQKENI. This CDR3 is CASSPMTAVAASNYGYTF. In DNA form, the CDR3 reads TGTGCCAGCTCCCCGATGACAGCAGTCGCGGCTAGTAACTATGGCTACACCTTC.

The V gene is TRBV10-3, the J gene TRBJ1-2; weak D call: TRBD1 (5 bases). V was shortened by 4 bases and J by 3 bases, with 18 bases between the two germline ends. Germline V gives CDR1 ENHRY, CDR2 SYGVKD. The CDR3 spans 16 residues. CDR3 DNA sequence: TGTGCCATCAGTGGCACGGGACTCCAGAGGGACTATGGCTACACCTTC. It yields the protein CAISGTGLQRDYGYTF.

The chain combines TRBV30 with TRBJ1-5; D uncertain. Germline V lookup: CDR1 GTSNPN, CDR2 SVGIG (reference sequence). The V gene lost 0 bases and the J gene lost 6 bases, with 12 bases spanning the gap. The length of the CDR3 is 14 residues. This chain's CDR3 is CAWSVGGNGQPQHF. The CDR3, as DNA: TGTGCCTGGAGTGTAGGAGGGAACGGTCAGCCCCAGCATTTT.

This clone was detected only once. This chain uses TRBV6-5 with TRBJ2-1; the match to TRBD2 covers 8 bases. The germline CDR1 and CDR2 sequences are MNHEY and SVGAGI. This CDR3 spans 15 amino acids. After removal of 5 bases from V and 4 bases from J, the junction contained 7 bases not matched to a gene. The CDR3 loop is CASSTGASGYNEQFF. CDR3 DNA: TGTGCCAGCAGTACGGGGGCTAGCGGGTACAATGAGCAGTTCTTC.

The V call is TRBV28, the J call TRBJ2-7, with D perhaps matching TRBD2 (7 bases). This CDR3 spans 15 amino acids. Germline V gives CDR1 MDHEN, CDR2 SYDVKM. Trimming took off 6 bases at V and 7 bases at J, with 22 bases between the two ends. The DNA of the CDR3 is TGTGCCAGCAGGGACCAGACCGGGGGGCGTGGGGAGCAGTACTTC. This encodes CASRDQTGGRGEQYF. The variable domain in full, with the rest retrieved from reference TRBV28 and TRBJ2-7, is DVKVTQSSRYLVKRTGEKVFLECVQDMDHENMFWYRQDPGLGLRLIYFSYDVKMKEKGDIPEGYSVSREKKERFSLILESASTNQTSMYLCASRDQTGGRGEQYFGPGTRLTVT.

The rearrangement links TRBV7-2 to TRBJ2-7; 8 positions agree with TRBD2. From germline, CDR1 is SGHTA and CDR2 FQGNSA. The CDR3 spans 14 residues. Trimming removed 2 bases from V and 2 bases from J; junction bases left unmatched: 2. The CDR3 DNA reads TGTGCCAGCAGCTTAAGCGGGGGTGCCTACGAGCAGTACTTC. Its translation: CASSLSGGAYEQYF. Full variable domain (remainder filled in from reference TRBV7-2 and TRBJ2-7): GAGVSQSPSNKVTEKGKDVELRCDPISGHTALYWYRQSLGQGLEFLIYFQGNSAPDKSGLPSDRFSAERTGGSVSTLTIQRTQQEDSAVYLCASSLSGGAYEQYFGPGTRLTVT.

The V gene is TRBV6-5, the J gene TRBJ1-6; D unclear. CDR3 length: 13 residues. V lost 8 bases to trimming and J lost 9 bases, with 14 bases between them. Per the germline V gene, CDR1 is MNHEY and CDR2 is SVGAGI. CDR3 sequence: CASRPTLLSPLHF. As DNA, the CDR3 is TGTGCCAGCCGACCGACTTTACTTTCACCCCTCCACTTT.

Only a few counts were recorded for this clone. The chain recombines TRBV2 with TRBJ1-4; D is uncertain. CDR1 is SNHLY, CDR2 FYNNEI, per germline. Trimming took off 5 bases at V and 8 bases at J, with 15 bases between the two ends. This CDR3 region has 14 residues. Written as DNA, the CDR3 is TGTGCCAGCAGTCGAACCTTCGAACGGGAAAAACTGTTTTTT. It specifies CASSRTFEREKLFF.

J is TRBJ2-1 and V is TRBV7-2, with 7 bases aligning to TRBD2. Germline CDR1 is SGHTA and CDR2 is FQGNSA. The CDR3 extends over 16 amino acids. The J segment lost 8 bases and the V segment lost 5 bases, leaving 15 bases of the junction unmatched. The CDR3 reads CASSPGGRVKVDEQFF. The CDR3 DNA sequence: TGTGCCAGCAGCCCAGGAGGGAGGGTGAAAGTCGATGAGCAGTTCTTC.

V is TRBV6-2 or TRBV6-3 and J is TRBJ1-2, with 8 bases identical to TRBD1. V was clipped by 4 bases and J by 4 bases; unmatched bases: 8. Germline V CDR1 and CDR2: MNHEY, SVGEGT. The CDR3 is made up of 15 amino acids. The CDR3 spells CASSWNRGMSYGYTF. The CDR3 DNA reads TGTGCCAGCAGTTGGAACAGGGGGATGAGCTATGGCTACACCTTC.